A selection of T cell receptor beta chains follows, all from one sample in a study of T cell clones after liver transplantation. TCRdb keeps only in-frame clones here, not all; method: immunoSEQ multiplex PCR. The table shows under 5,000 clones, with 27% occurring only once. These receptors lack a known antigen. The sample was CD4+ T cells from cultured PBMCs. Receptors were obtained from a human patient who received a liver transplant. These T cells may partly come from the graft donor. Each CDR3 is given with its conserved first and last residue. Fields, in order: CDR3 protein, CDR3 DNA, D gene, clone size, V gene, J gene. D genes are given only for firm matches. Only some rows state a clone size, as once, few, many or a class for expanded clones.

CDR3 protein: CASSLGPSGRSQYF; CDR3 DNA: TGTGCCAGCAGCTTAGGTCCTAGCGGGAGGTCGCAGTATTTT; D gene: TRBD2; clone size: .; V gene: TRBV11-3; J gene: TRBJ2-3
CDR3 protein: CASSPSLHDEQFF; CDR3 DNA: TGTGCCAGCTCACCAAGCCTACACGATGAGCAGTTCTTC; D gene: .; clone size: few; V gene: TRBV18; J gene: TRBJ2-1
CDR3 protein: CAISVGEYSNQPQHF; CDR3 DNA: TGTGCCATCAGTGTTGGGGAGTATAGCAATCAGCCCCAGCATTTT; D gene: .; clone size: .; V gene: TRBV10-3; J gene: TRBJ1-5
CDR3 protein: CAPPRGAGAREQYF; CDR3 DNA: TGTGCCCCCCCCAGGGGGGCGGGAGCTCGCGAGCAGTACTTC; D gene: .; clone size: few; V gene: TRBV5-4; J gene: TRBJ2-7
CDR3 protein: CASRLDRDNEQYF; CDR3 DNA: TGTGCCAGCAGACTAGACAGGGACAACGAGCAGTACTTC; D gene: TRBD1; clone size: .; V gene: TRBV6-5; J gene: TRBJ2-7
CDR3 protein: CASSQERVGREYF; CDR3 DNA: TGTGCCAGCAGCCAAGAAAGAGTCGGCCGGGAGTATTTT; D gene: .; clone size: .; V gene: TRBV14; J gene: TRBJ2-3
CDR3 protein: CASSRGGPDYEQYF; CDR3 DNA: TGTGCCAGCAGCCGTGGGGGGCCGGACTACGAGCAGTACTTC; D gene: .; clone size: .; V gene: TRBV7-3; J gene: TRBJ2-7
CDR3 protein: CASSFVGAQFF; CDR3 DNA: TGTGCCAGCAGTTTCGTGGGCGCGCAGTTCTTC; D gene: .; clone size: .; V gene: TRBV28; J gene: TRBJ2-1
CDR3 protein: CASSLQGATGELFF; CDR3 DNA: TGTGCCAGCAGCTTGCAGGGGGCCACCGGGGAGCTGTTTTTT; D gene: TRBD1; clone size: .; V gene: TRBV5-6; J gene: TRBJ2-2
CDR3 protein: CASTRSRGGTEAFF; CDR3 DNA: TGTGCCAGCACCCGATCACGGGGGGGCACTGAAGCTTTCTTT; D gene: .; clone size: .; V gene: TRBV7-2; J gene: TRBJ1-1
CDR3 protein: CASSLTRDTETQYF; CDR3 DNA: TGTGCCAGCAGCTTGACTCGGGACACAGAGACCCAGTACTTC; D gene: .; clone size: once; V gene: TRBV7-2; J gene: TRBJ2-5
CDR3 protein: CASSARSVAEAFF; CDR3 DNA: TGTGCCAGCAGTGCCCGGTCCGTTGCTGAAGCTTTCTTT; D gene: .; clone size: few; V gene: TRBV27; J gene: TRBJ1-1
CDR3 protein: CSVCKGISEAFF; CDR3 DNA: TGCAGCGTTTGCAAGGGAATATCGGAAGCTTTCTTT; D gene: .; clone size: few; V gene: TRBV29-1; J gene: TRBJ1-1
CDR3 protein: CASSFRGASGGGEQFF; CDR3 DNA: TGTGCCAGCAGCTTCCGCGGTGCCAGCGGGGGGGGTGAGCAGTTCTTC; D gene: TRBD2; clone size: .; V gene: TRBV5-6; J gene: TRBJ2-1
CDR3 protein: CASRTGYNEQFF; CDR3 DNA: TGTGCCAGCAGAACAGGGTACAATGAGCAGTTCTTC; D gene: .; clone size: few; V gene: TRBV2; J gene: TRBJ2-1
CDR3 protein: CASRAGLAEAYEQYF; CDR3 DNA: TGTGCCAGCAGAGCGGGACTAGCTGAGGCCTACGAGCAGTACTTC; D gene: TRBD2; clone size: .; V gene: TRBV2; J gene: TRBJ2-7
CDR3 protein: CASSRTGLGQPQHF; CDR3 DNA: TGTGCCAGCAGTCGAACAGGGTTAGGTCAGCCCCAGCATTTT; D gene: .; clone size: few; V gene: TRBV14; J gene: TRBJ1-5
CDR3 protein: CATEWGWGTEAFF; CDR3 DNA: TGTGCCACCGAATGGGGGTGGGGCACTGAAGCTTTCTTT; D gene: .; clone size: few; V gene: TRBV28; J gene: TRBJ1-1
CDR3 protein: CASSLDATVSSYEQYF; CDR3 DNA: TGTGCCAGCAGCTTAGACGCGACGGTGAGCTCCTACGAGCAGTACTTC; D gene: .; clone size: .; V gene: TRBV7-9; J gene: TRBJ2-7
CDR3 protein: CATEWGGSTEAFF; CDR3 DNA: TGTGCCACCGAATGGGGGGGGAGCACTGAAGCTTTCTTT; D gene: .; clone size: .; V gene: TRBV28; J gene: TRBJ1-1
CDR3 protein: CASSSLRDRVINEQFF; CDR3 DNA: TGTGCCAGCAGCTCCCTCCGGGACAGGGTAATCAATGAGCAGTTCTTC; D gene: .; clone size: .; V gene: TRBV12-1; J gene: TRBJ2-1
CDR3 protein: CASSRAGTQSHEQFF; CDR3 DNA: TGTGCCAGCAGCAGAGCCGGGACCCAAAGTCATGAGCAGTTCTTC; D gene: .; clone size: few; V gene: TRBV5-5; J gene: TRBJ2-1
CDR3 protein: CASVDHYDEQFF; CDR3 DNA: TGTGCCAGCGTCGACCACTACGATGAGCAGTTCTTC; D gene: .; clone size: .; V gene: TRBV28; J gene: TRBJ2-1
CDR3 protein: CASSLGQGGYEQYF; CDR3 DNA: TGTGCCAGCAGCTTGGGACAGGGGGGATACGAGCAGTACTTC; D gene: TRBD1; clone size: .; V gene: TRBV7-3; J gene: TRBJ2-7
CDR3 protein: CASSHALATLFSETQYF; CDR3 DNA: TGTGCCAGCAGTCATGCCTTAGCTACACTTTTCTCTGAGACCCAGTACTTC; D gene: .; clone size: .; V gene: TRBV21-1; J gene: TRBJ2-5
CDR3 protein: CASSAGPGLAGGRF; CDR3 DNA: TGTGCCAGCAGCGCGGGCCCGGGACTAGCGGGAGGGCGGTTC; D gene: TRBD2; clone size: few; V gene: TRBV5-5; J gene: TRBJ2-7
CDR3 protein: CASSLGGPNNEQFF; CDR3 DNA: TGTGCCAGCAGCTTAGGGGGGCCAAACAATGAGCAGTTCTTC; D gene: .; clone size: medium-sized; V gene: TRBV7-3; J gene: TRBJ2-1
CDR3 protein: CASSVDLVAGELFF; CDR3 DNA: TGTGCCAGCAGCGTAGATTTGGTTGCCGGGGAGCTGTTTTTT; D gene: .; clone size: .; V gene: TRBV9; J gene: TRBJ2-2
CDR3 protein: CASDPGTGRGETQYF; CDR3 DNA: TGTGCCAGCGACCCAGGGACGGGACGGGGGGAGACCCAGTACTTC; D gene: .; clone size: .; V gene: TRBV6-5; J gene: TRBJ2-5
CDR3 protein: CASSQGHRDSNQPQHF; CDR3 DNA: TGCGCCAGCAGCCAAGGGCACCGGGACAGCAATCAGCCCCAGCATTTT; D gene: .; clone size: few; V gene: TRBV7-3; J gene: TRBJ1-5
CDR3 protein: CASSPQGVGTEAFF; CDR3 DNA: TGTGCCAGCAGCCCTCAGGGGGTCGGGACTGAAGCTTTCTTT; D gene: TRBD1; clone size: few; V gene: TRBV28; J gene: TRBJ1-1
CDR3 protein: CSASSGGGYTF; CDR3 DNA: TGCAGTGCGAGTTCGGGGGGAGGCTACACCTTC; D gene: .; clone size: few; V gene: TRBV20-1; J gene: TRBJ1-2
CDR3 protein: CASSLAGVTEAFF; CDR3 DNA: TGCGCCAGCAGCCTGGCAGGGGTTACTGAAGCTTTCTTT; D gene: .; clone size: .; V gene: TRBV5-1; J gene: TRBJ1-1
CDR3 protein: CASSNTGDYTDTQYF; CDR3 DNA: TGTGCCAGCAGTAATACCGGCGACTACACAGATACGCAGTATTTT; D gene: .; clone size: .; V gene: TRBV7-9; J gene: TRBJ2-3
CDR3 protein: CASRVITSGLNNEQFF; CDR3 DNA: TGTGCAAGTCGCGTGATCACTAGCGGGCTAAACAATGAGCAGTTCTTC; D gene: .; clone size: .; V gene: TRBV12-2; J gene: TRBJ2-1
CDR3 protein: CARRKAGAQPQHF; CDR3 DNA: TGTGCCAGGCGGAAGGCAGGGGCTCAGCCCCAGCATTTT; D gene: .; clone size: .; V gene: TRBV5-4; J gene: TRBJ1-5
CDR3 protein: CASSLFGRGDYEQYF; CDR3 DNA: TGTGCCAGCAGTTTATTTGGCAGGGGTGACTACGAGCAGTACTTC; D gene: .; clone size: medium-sized; V gene: TRBV28; J gene: TRBJ2-7
CDR3 protein: CASSFAGAANEKLFF; CDR3 DNA: TGTGCCAGCAGCTTTGCCGGCGCGGCTAATGAAAAACTGTTTTTT; D gene: .; clone size: medium-sized; V gene: TRBV7-9; J gene: TRBJ1-4
CDR3 protein: CASSLLSRGTEAFF; CDR3 DNA: TGTGCCAGCAGCTTATTGAGTCGGGGCACTGAAGCTTTCTTT; D gene: .; clone size: few; V gene: TRBV7-9; J gene: TRBJ1-1
CDR3 protein: CASRGQRHHGYTF; CDR3 DNA: TGTGCCAGTAGGGGACAGAGGCACCATGGCTACACCTTC; D gene: TRBD1; clone size: .; V gene: TRBV19; J gene: TRBJ1-2
CDR3 protein: CASSYGRTSSYEQYF; CDR3 DNA: TGTGCCAGCAGTTACGGCCGGACTAGCTCCTACGAGCAGTACTTC; D gene: TRBD2; clone size: few; V gene: TRBV6-5; J gene: TRBJ2-7
CDR3 protein: CASSDITDTQYF; CDR3 DNA: TGTGCCAGCAGCGATATCACAGATACGCAGTATTTT; D gene: .; clone size: few; V gene: TRBV7-5; J gene: TRBJ2-3
CDR3 protein: CASSPGQPGSTEAFF; CDR3 DNA: TGTGCCAGCAGCCCTGGACAACCAGGGTCCACTGAAGCTTTCTTT; D gene: .; clone size: large; V gene: TRBV7-3; J gene: TRBJ1-1
CDR3 protein: CAGSQAGLDTEAFF; CDR3 DNA: TGTGCCGGCTCCCAGGCTGGTCTTGACACTGAAGCTTTCTTT; D gene: .; clone size: .; V gene: TRBV18; J gene: TRBJ1-1
CDR3 protein: CASSFWVGDTNEKLFF; CDR3 DNA: TGTGCCAGCAGTTTTTGGGTGGGGGACACTAATGAAAAACTGTTTTTT; D gene: .; clone size: .; V gene: TRBV28; J gene: TRBJ1-4
CDR3 protein: CASSQVRGGADTQYF; CDR3 DNA: TGTGCCAGCAGCCAAGTGAGGGGGGGGGCAGATACGCAGTATTTT; D gene: .; clone size: .; V gene: TRBV4-2; J gene: TRBJ2-3
CDR3 protein: CASSPLTETQYF; CDR3 DNA: TGTGCCAGCTCACCATTGACAGAGACCCAGTACTTC; D gene: .; clone size: .; V gene: TRBV18; J gene: TRBJ2-5
CDR3 protein: CSVLEPGSHYGYTF; CDR3 DNA: TGCAGCGTCCTGGAACCAGGGTCCCACTATGGCTACACCTTC; D gene: .; clone size: medium-sized; V gene: TRBV29-1; J gene: TRBJ1-2
CDR3 protein: CASSRYQETQYF; CDR3 DNA: TGTGCCAGCAGCCGGTACCAAGAGACCCAGTACTTC; D gene: .; clone size: .; V gene: TRBV7-2; J gene: TRBJ2-5
CDR3 protein: CASSFGGGPYEQYF; CDR3 DNA: TGTGCCAGCAGCTTCGGCGGGGGCCCCTACGAGCAGTACTTC; D gene: .; clone size: .; V gene: TRBV7-3; J gene: TRBJ2-7
CDR3 protein: CASSRASGQETQYF; CDR3 DNA: TGCGCCAGCAGTCGAGCGTCGGGACAAGAGACCCAGTACTTC; D gene: .; clone size: .; V gene: TRBV5-1; J gene: TRBJ2-5
CDR3 protein: CAGSISGGADLGYTF; CDR3 DNA: TGTGCCGGCAGCATTTCAGGGGGCGCGGATCTTGGCTACACCTTC; D gene: TRBD1; clone size: .; V gene: TRBV7-2; J gene: TRBJ1-2
CDR3 protein: CASSSGTANTEAFF; CDR3 DNA: TGTGCCAGCAGTTCTGGGACTGCGAACACTGAAGCTTTCTTT; D gene: .; clone size: large; V gene: TRBV9; J gene: TRBJ1-1
CDR3 protein: CASTVRTGGNSPLHF; CDR3 DNA: TGTGCCAGCACCGTCAGGACAGGGGGGAATTCACCCCTCCACTTT; D gene: TRBD1; clone size: .; V gene: TRBV27; J gene: TRBJ1-6
CDR3 protein: CASSGRGGVYLYEQYF; CDR3 DNA: TGTGCCAGCAGCGGACGCGGCGGGGTTTATCTCTACGAGCAGTACTTC; D gene: .; clone size: few; V gene: TRBV21-1; J gene: TRBJ2-7
CDR3 protein: CASSPTEVARGYTF; CDR3 DNA: TGTGCCAGCAGCCCGACAGAGGTGGCTCGCGGCTACACCTTC; D gene: .; clone size: .; V gene: TRBV7-9; J gene: TRBJ1-2
CDR3 protein: CASSSLATGLQFF; CDR3 DNA: TGTGCCAGCAGCTCTCTAGCGACCGGACTTCAGTTCTTC; D gene: .; clone size: .; V gene: TRBV7-3; J gene: TRBJ2-1
CDR3 protein: CAWSGVGDHQPQHF; CDR3 DNA: TGTGCCTGGAGTGGAGTCGGGGATCATCAGCCCCAGCATTTT; D gene: .; clone size: .; V gene: TRBV30; J gene: TRBJ1-5
CDR3 protein: CASSPMTGTFSGNTIYF; CDR3 DNA: TGTGCCAGCTCACCCATGACAGGGACCTTCTCTGGAAACACCATATATTTT; D gene: TRBD1; clone size: medium-sized; V gene: TRBV18; J gene: TRBJ1-3